These T cell receptor beta chains were read from a single sample in a study of OX40 agonist ivuxolimab in advanced cancers. Only in-frame clones appear in the TCRdb table, and some are missing; sequencing was by immunoSEQ multiplex PCR. The sample yields just over 60,000 clones, 80% to 95% seen once. Sequencing was performed on CD4+ or CD8+ T cells sorted from blood, taken in a trial of the OX40 agonist ivuxolimab. These receptors all come from an adult with an advanced solid tumor such as melanoma, head and neck, liver or kidney cancer. Both conserved end residues are trimmed from each CDR3. A D gene is named only where the DNA matches it firmly.

>.|TRBV19
ASSIGRASNQPQH
>TRBD1|TRBV11-1
ASSLNPVRGLHNEQF
>.|TRBV21-1
ASSKGTGMNTEAF
>TRBD1|TRBV6-5
ASRNRGSNQPQH
>.|TRBV7-9
ASSLGVGNGNEQF
>.|TRBV10-3
AIRAGGDYEQF
>.|TRBV5-1
ASSFGAGSYEQY
>.|TRBV6-5
ASSSWGTEAF
>.|TRBV19
ASSRAEGALH
>.|TRBV2
ASSEAVVYEQY
>.|TRBV18
ASSPVQNEQF
>TRBD1|TRBV30
AWSLGQGSQETQY
>.|TRBV6-5
ASSHQETQY
>.|TRBV5-6
ASSPGGADTIY
>.|TRBV7-2
ASSIRVFGGSYEQY
>TRBD2|TRBV2
ASSPRTSGSVWQF
>TRBD1|TRBV11-2
ASSLGDRKNYGYT
>.|TRBV12-5
ASGSIQGPNEKLF
>TRBD1|TRBV19
ASSPETGQIEGYT
>TRBD2|TRBV4-1
ASSQDRGGSPYEQY
>TRBD1|TRBV30
AWSPGQGYSPLH
>.|TRBV6-1
ASRRGQAGDTQY
>.|TRBV19
ASSNQQSYGYT
>.|TRBV11-2
ASSHEGNTEAF
>.|TRBV10-3
AISQRGGGGFGNQPQH
>.|TRBV6-5
ASIMGNTEAF
>.|TRBV5-6
ASSYTGFQETQY
>.|TRBV7-8
ASSVTMRGDGQPQH
>.|TRBV7-2
ASSLEGNSYT